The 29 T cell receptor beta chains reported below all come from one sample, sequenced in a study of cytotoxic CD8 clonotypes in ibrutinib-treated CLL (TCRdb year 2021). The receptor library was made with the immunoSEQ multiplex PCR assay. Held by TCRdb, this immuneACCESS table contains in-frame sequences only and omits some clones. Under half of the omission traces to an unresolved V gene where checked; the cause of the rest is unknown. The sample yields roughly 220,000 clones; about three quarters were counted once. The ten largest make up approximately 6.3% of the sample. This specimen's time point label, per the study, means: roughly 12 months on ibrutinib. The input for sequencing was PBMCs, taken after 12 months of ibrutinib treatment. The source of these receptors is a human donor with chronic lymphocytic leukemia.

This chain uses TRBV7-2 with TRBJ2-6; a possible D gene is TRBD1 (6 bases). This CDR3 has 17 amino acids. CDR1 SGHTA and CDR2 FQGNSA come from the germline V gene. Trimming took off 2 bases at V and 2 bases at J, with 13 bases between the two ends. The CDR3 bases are TGTGCCAGCAGCTTATTTGGGGGCCGGACTGGGGCCAACGTCCTGACTTTC. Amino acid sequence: CASSLFGGRTGANVLTF.

The CDR3 coding sequence is TGTGCCAGTAGTAACCCAGGGCTTGAGGTCTATGGCTACACCTTC. This gives the protein CASSNPGLEVYGYTF. The chain couples TRBV19 to TRBJ1-2; a weak D match, TRBD1 (5 bases). Germline CDR1 is LNHDA and CDR2 is SQIVND (reference sequence). Deletions cut 4 bases from V and 4 bases from J, with 16 bases between. CDR3 length: 15 residues.

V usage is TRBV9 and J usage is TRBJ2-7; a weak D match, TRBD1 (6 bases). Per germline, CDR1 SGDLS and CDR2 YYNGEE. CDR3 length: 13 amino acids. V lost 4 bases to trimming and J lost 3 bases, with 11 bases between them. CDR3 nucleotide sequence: TGTGCCAGCAGCCACGGACAGAGCTACGAGCAGTACTTC. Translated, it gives CASSHGQSYEQYF. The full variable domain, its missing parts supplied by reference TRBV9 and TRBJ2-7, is DSGVTQTPKHLITATGQRVTLRCSPRSGDLSVYWYQQSLDQGLQFLIQYYNGEERAKGNILERFSAQQFPDLHSELNLSSLELGDSALYFCASSHGQSYEQYFGPGTRLTVT.

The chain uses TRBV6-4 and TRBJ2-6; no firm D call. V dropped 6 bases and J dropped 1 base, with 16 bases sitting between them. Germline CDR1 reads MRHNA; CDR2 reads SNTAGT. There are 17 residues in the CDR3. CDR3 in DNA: TGTGCCAGCAGAGCCAATGAGATATCTTCTGGGGCCAACGTCCTGACTTTC. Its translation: CASRANEISSGANVLTF.

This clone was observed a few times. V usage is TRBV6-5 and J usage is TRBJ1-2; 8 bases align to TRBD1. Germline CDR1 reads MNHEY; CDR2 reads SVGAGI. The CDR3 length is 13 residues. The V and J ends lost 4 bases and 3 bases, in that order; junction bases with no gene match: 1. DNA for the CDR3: TGTGCCAGCAGTTTGACAGGGGACTATGGCTACACCTTC. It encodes CASSLTGDYGYTF.

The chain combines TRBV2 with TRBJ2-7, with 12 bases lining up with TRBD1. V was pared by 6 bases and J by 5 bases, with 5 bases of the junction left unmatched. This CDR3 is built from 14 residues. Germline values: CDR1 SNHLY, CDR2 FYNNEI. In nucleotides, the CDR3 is TGTGCCAGCAGGAGGGGGACAGGGGGCCACGAGCAGTACTTC. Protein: CASRRGTGGHEQYF.

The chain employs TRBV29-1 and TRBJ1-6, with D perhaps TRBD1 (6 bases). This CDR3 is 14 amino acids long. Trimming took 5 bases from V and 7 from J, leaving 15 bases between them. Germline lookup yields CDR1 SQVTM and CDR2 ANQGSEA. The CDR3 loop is CSVKQGTENSPLHF. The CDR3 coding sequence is TGCAGCGTTAAGCAGGGGACGGAGAATTCACCCCTCCACTTT.

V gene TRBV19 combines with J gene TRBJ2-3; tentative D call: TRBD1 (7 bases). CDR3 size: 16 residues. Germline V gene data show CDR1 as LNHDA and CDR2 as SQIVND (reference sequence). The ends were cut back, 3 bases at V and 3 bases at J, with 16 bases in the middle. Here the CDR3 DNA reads TGTGCCAGTAGTATGGGACTTACGACAGGGACAGATACGCAGTATTTT. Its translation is CASSMGLTTGTDTQYF.

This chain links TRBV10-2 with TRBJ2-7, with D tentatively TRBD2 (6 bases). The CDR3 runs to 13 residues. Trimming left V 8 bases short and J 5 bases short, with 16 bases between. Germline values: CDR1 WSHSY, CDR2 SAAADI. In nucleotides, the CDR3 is TGCGCCAGCGGTCGTGGGCGGGGAGACGAGCAGTACTTC. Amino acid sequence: CASGRGRGDEQYF.

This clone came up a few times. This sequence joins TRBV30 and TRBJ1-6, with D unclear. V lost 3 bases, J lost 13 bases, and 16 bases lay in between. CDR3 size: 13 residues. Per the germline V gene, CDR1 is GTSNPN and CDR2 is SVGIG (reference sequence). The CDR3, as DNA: TGTGCCTGGAGGTGGACCCCTGCTGATCCCCTCCACTTT. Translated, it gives CAWRWTPADPLHF.

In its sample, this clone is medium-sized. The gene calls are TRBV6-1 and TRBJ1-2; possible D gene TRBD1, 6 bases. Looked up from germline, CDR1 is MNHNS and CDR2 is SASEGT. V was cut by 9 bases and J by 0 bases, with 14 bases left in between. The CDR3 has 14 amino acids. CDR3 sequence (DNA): TGTGCCAGTACAAAACAGGGAGCTAACTATGGCTACACCTTC. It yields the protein CASTKQGANYGYTF.

CDR3 coding DNA: TGTGCCTGGTCTGGTGGACAGCACTACGAGCAGTACTTC. Translating it yields CAWSGGQHYEQYF. This rearrangement joins TRBV30 to TRBJ2-7; tentatively, D is TRBD1 (6 bases). Trimming removed 5 bases from V and 3 bases from J, with 14 bases in between. CDR3 size: 13 residues. From germline, CDR1 is GTSNPN and CDR2 SVGIG (reference sequence).

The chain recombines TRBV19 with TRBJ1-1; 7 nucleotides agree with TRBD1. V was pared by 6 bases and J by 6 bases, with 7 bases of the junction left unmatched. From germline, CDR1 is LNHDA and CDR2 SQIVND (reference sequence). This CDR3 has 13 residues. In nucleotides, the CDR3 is TGTGCCAGTAGATCGACAGGGACCGCTGAAGCTTTCTTT. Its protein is CASRSTGTAEAFF.

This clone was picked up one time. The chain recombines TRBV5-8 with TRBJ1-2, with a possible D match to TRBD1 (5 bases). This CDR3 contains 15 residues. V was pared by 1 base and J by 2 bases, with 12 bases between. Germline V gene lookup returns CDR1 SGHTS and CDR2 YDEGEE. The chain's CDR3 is CASSLWGRANYGYTF. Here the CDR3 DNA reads TGTGCCAGCAGCTTGTGGGGCAGGGCAAACTATGGCTACACCTTC.

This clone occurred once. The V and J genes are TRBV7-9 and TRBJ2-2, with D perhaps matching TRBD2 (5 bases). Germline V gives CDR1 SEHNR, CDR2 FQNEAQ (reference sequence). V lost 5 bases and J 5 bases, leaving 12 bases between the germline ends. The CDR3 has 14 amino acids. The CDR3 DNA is TGTGCCAGCAGCCCATACAGCGGAACCGGGGAGCTGTTTTTT. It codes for CASSPYSGTGELFF.

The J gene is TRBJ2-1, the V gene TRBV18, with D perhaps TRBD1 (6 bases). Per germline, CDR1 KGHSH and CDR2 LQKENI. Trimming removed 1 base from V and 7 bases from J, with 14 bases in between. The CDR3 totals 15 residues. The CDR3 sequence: CASSPLQGLGNEQFF. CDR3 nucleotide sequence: TGTGCCAGCTCACCACTACAGGGCCTTGGAAATGAGCAGTTCTTC.

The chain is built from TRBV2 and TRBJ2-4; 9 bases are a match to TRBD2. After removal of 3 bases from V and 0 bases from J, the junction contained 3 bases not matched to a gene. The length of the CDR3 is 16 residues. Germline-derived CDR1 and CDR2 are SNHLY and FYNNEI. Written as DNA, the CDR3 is TGTGCCAGCAGTGAGGCTAGCGGGATAGCCAAAAACATTCAGTACTTC. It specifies CASSEASGIAKNIQYF.

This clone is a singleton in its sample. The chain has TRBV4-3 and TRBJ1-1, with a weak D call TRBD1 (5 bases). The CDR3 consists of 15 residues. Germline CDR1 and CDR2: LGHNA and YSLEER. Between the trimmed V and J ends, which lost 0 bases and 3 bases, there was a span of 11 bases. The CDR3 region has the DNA TGCGCCAGCAGCCAAGATTCAGGGAGGGACACTGAAGCTTTCTTT. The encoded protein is CASSQDSGRDTEAFF.

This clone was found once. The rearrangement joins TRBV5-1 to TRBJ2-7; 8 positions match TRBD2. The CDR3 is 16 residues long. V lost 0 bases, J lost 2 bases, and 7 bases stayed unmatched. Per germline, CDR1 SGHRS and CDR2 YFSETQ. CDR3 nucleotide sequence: TGCGCCAGCAGCTTGGAGGGACTAGGCAGCACCTACGAGCAGTACTTC. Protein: CASSLEGLGSTYEQYF.

For the CDR3, the DNA is TGTGCCAGCAGTGAGGGCAGGGGGTGGCAGTACTTC. It encodes CASSEGRGWQYF. The V gene is TRBV6-1, the J gene TRBJ2-7, with 7 bases that match TRBD1. The CDR3 spans 12 residues. The V gene end was trimmed by 3 bases and the J gene end by 9 bases; junction bases not matched to a gene: 5. Germline V gene sequence: CDR1 MNHNS, CDR2 SASEGT.

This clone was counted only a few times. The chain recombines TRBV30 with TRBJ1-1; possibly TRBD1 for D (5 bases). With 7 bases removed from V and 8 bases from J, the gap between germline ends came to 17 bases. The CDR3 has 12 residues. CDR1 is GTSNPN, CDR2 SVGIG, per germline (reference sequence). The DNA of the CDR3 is TGTGCCTTCGACAGCACCCTCGGGGAAGCTTTCTTT. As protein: CAFDSTLGEAFF.

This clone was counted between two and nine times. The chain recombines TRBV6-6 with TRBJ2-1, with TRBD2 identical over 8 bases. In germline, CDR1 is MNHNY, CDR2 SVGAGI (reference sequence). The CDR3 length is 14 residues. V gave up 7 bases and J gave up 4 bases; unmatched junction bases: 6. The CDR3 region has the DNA TGTGCCAGCACTAAACTAGCGGAGTACAATGAGCAGTTCTTC. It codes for CASTKLAEYNEQFF.

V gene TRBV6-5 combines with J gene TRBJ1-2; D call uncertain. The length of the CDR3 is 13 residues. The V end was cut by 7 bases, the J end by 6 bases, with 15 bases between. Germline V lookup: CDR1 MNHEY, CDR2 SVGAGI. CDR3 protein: CASTSPQTNGYTF. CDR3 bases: TGTGCCAGCACCTCCCCGCAGACAAATGGCTACACCTTC.

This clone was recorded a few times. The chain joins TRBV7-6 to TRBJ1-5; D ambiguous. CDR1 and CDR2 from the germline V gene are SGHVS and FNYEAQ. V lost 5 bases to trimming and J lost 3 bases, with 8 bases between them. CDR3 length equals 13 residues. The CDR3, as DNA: TGTGCCAGCAGCGCGGACCTCAATCAGCCCCAGCATTTT. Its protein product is CASSADLNQPQHF.

In DNA form, the CDR3 reads TGCGCCAGCAGCTCCGGACTAGATTCCGGCACAGATACGCAGTATTTT. It translates to CASSSGLDSGTDTQYF. J is TRBJ2-3 and V is TRBV5-1; 7 positions match TRBD2. The CDR3 extends over 16 amino acids. Germline V gene sequence: CDR1 SGHRS, CDR2 YFSETQ. V was pared by 3 bases and J by 1 base, with 8 bases of the junction left unmatched.

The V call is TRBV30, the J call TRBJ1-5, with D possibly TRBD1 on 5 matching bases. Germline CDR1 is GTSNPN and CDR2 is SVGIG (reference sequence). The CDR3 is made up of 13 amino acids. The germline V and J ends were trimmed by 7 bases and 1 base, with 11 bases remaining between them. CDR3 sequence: CASGAGSNQPQHF. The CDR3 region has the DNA TGTGCCTCCGGGGCGGGAAGCAATCAGCCCCAGCATTTT.

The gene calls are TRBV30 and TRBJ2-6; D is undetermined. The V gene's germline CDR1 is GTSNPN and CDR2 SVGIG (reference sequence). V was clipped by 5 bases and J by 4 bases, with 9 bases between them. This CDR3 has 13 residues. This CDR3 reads CAWESDGANVLTF. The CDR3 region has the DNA TGTGCCTGGGAGTCCGACGGGGCCAACGTCCTGACTTTC.

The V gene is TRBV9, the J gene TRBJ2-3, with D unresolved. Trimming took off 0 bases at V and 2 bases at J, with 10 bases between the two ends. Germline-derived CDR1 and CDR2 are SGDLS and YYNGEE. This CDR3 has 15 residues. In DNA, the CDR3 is TGTGCCAGCAGCGTAGCTGGGGTAATCACAGATACGCAGTATTTT. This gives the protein CASSVAGVITDTQYF. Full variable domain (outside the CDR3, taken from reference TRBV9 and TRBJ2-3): DSGVTQTPKHLITATGQRVTLRCSPRSGDLSVYWYQQSLDQGLQFLIQYYNGEERAKGNILERFSAQQFPDLHSELNLSSLELGDSALYFCASSVAGVITDTQYFGPGTRLTVL.

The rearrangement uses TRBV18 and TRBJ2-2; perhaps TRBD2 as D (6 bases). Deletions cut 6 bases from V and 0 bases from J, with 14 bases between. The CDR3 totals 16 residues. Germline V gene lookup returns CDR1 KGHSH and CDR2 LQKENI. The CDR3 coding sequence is TGTGCCAGCTCCACACGACTAGGATCGAACACCGGGGAGCTGTTTTTT. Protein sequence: CASSTRLGSNTGELFF.